The TCR beta chain under discussion was sequenced for a study of blood T cell repertoires in COVID-19. About the study: Researchers got acute and convalescent COVID-19 samples from the United States, Italy and Spain.

In the original workflow: Amplified reference gene primers provided the basis for estimating nucleated cell counts. The data were produced by immunoSEQ multiplex PCR, yet TCRdb's version contains in-frame clones alone and is incomplete. For V, J and clone size, that table is used; D and trimming come from the DNA. The sample yields fewer than 120,000 clones, less than 85% seen once. This sequence originates from a woman aged 80 or over with acute or convalescent COVID-19. Sample: peripheral blood.

This CDR3 is CASSTDRYSNQPQHF. The CDR3 region has the DNA TGTGCCAGTAGTACCGACAGGTATAGCAATCAGCCCCAGCATTTT. V gene TRBV19 combines with J gene TRBJ1-5, with D possibly matching TRBD1 (6 bases). The germline V gene encodes CDR1 LNHDA and CDR2 SQIVND (reference sequence). The CDR3 runs 15 residues. Between the trimmed V and J ends, which lost 4 bases and 0 bases, there was a span of 10 bases.